Below are 30 T cell receptor beta chains sequenced from a single sample in a study of cytomegalovirus exposure and HLA in healthy donors. Both 60 Vbeta primers and 13 Jbeta primers went into the PCR. The data were produced by immunoSEQ multiplex PCR, yet TCRdb's version contains in-frame clones alone and is incomplete. This table has about 98,000 clones, around 80% appearing once. Sample: PBMCs. The receptors stem from a man between 40 and 49 years old in good health and CMV-seronegative.

This chain connects TRBV5-1 to TRBJ2-5; D perhaps matches TRBD1 (6 bases). The germline V and J ends were trimmed by 1 base and 2 bases, with 21 bases remaining between them. The CDR3 is made up of 18 amino acids. Germline loops: CDR1 SGHRS, CDR2 YFSETQ. The CDR3 sequence is CASSLSYLRTGKQETQYF. CDR3 nucleotide sequence: TGCGCCAGCAGCTTGTCTTACCTCAGAACAGGGAAACAAGAGACCCAGTACTTC.

The V call is TRBV19, the J call TRBJ1-4; TRBD1 is a possible D gene (6 bases). V shed 4 bases and J shed 3 bases, with 9 bases lying between them. The CDR3 is 14 residues long. The germline V gene has CDR1 LNHDA and CDR2 SQIVND (reference sequence). The CDR3 DNA is TGTGCCAGTAGTAACAGGGTTGCTAATGAAAAACTGTTTTTT. Translating gives CASSNRVANEKLFF.

The chain combines TRBV19 with TRBJ2-7; 9 nucleotides match TRBD1. Germline CDR1 reads LNHDA; CDR2 reads SQIVND (reference sequence). With 3 bases clipped from V and 5 bases from J, the junction kept 5 bases outside the gene matches. The CDR3 spans 14 residues. The CDR3 here is CASSIGDRVNEQYF. In DNA form, the CDR3 reads TGTGCCAGTAGTATCGGGGACAGGGTGAACGAGCAGTACTTC.

The rearrangement joins TRBV6-1 to TRBJ2-5, with D maybe TRBD1 (5 bases). Near its end, the DNA agrees better with TRBJ2-7, so the J call may be wrong. The germline CDR1 and CDR2 sequences are MNHNS and SASEGT. The CDR3 is 14 residues long. The CDR3 reads CASSEGGSSYEQYF. The CDR3 bases are TGTGCCAGCAGTGAAGGGGGCAGCTCCTACGAGCAGTACTTC.

This clone was picked up a small number of times. The V and J genes are TRBV30 and TRBJ2-5; TRBD1 matches at 8 bases. Per germline, CDR1 GTSNPN and CDR2 SVGIG (reference sequence). V was clipped by 1 base and J by 4 bases; unmatched bases: 2. The length of the CDR3 is 13 residues. CDR3 sequence: CAWSEDRVETQYF. CDR3 DNA: TGTGCCTGGAGTGAGGACAGGGTAGAGACCCAGTACTTC.

J is TRBJ2-5 and V is TRBV4-3, with 8 nucleotides matching TRBD1. Germline CDR1 LGHNA, CDR2 YSLEER. The J segment lost 4 bases and the V segment lost 4 bases, leaving 8 bases of the junction unmatched. The CDR3 contains 15 residues. CDR3 residues: CASSPGGTGRETQYF. CDR3 in DNA: TGCGCCAGCAGCCCTGGGGGGACAGGACGAGAGACCCAGTACTTC.

This chain connects TRBV7-2 to TRBJ1-5; D remains unclear. CDR3 length: 13 amino acids. CDR1 is SGHTA, CDR2 FQGNSA, per germline. V lost 1 base and J lost 7, with 8 bases in between. Written as DNA, the CDR3 is TGTGCCAGCAGCTTAGATCGGGTCCAGCCCCAGCATTTT. This encodes CASSLDRVQPQHF.

The chain combines TRBV5-1 with TRBJ2-3; no firm D call. V dropped 0 bases and J dropped 0 bases, with 8 bases sitting between them. CDR3 size: 15 residues. Germline CDR1 reads SGHRS; CDR2 reads YFSETQ. The CDR3: CASSLDSSSTDTQYF. In DNA, the CDR3 is TGCGCCAGCAGCTTGGATTCGTCTAGCACAGATACGCAGTATTTT.

The chain links TRBV7-9 to TRBJ2-1; 11 bases are a match to TRBD2. Germline lookup yields CDR1 SEHNR and CDR2 FQNEAQ (reference sequence). V dropped 5 bases and J dropped 5; count of bases not matched to a gene: 5. This CDR3 has 15 residues. In nucleotides, the CDR3 is TGTGCCAGCAGCCCGGGACTAGCGGAGCACAATGAGCAGTTCTTC. Translation: CASSPGLAEHNEQFF.

V and J are TRBV5-4 and TRBJ1-1, with TRBD1 matching 9 bases. CDR3 length: 14 residues. Trimming cost V 3 bases and J 4 bases; bases outside gene matches: 4. CDR1 SGHNT and CDR2 YYREEE come from the germline V gene (reference sequence). In nucleotides, the CDR3 is TGTGCCAGCAGCTGGACAGGGGCCTCCACTGAAGCTTTCTTT. Amino acids: CASSWTGASTEAFF.

This rearrangement joins TRBV12-5 to TRBJ2-3; D is ambiguous. Per the germline V gene, CDR1 is LGHNT and CDR2 is FRNRAP. The CDR3 is made up of 13 amino acids. V lost 1 base, J lost 3 bases, and 5 bases lay in between. This CDR3 reads CASGLGITDTQYF. Written as DNA, the CDR3 is TGTGCTAGTGGTTTGGGTATAACAGATACGCAGTATTTT.

The chain has TRBV10-2 and TRBJ1-5; a weak D match, TRBD1 (6 bases). This CDR3 spans 14 amino acids. V was pared by 3 bases and J by 7 bases, with 13 bases between. The V gene's germline CDR1 is WSHSY and CDR2 SAAADI. The CDR3 DNA reads as TGCGCCAGCAGTGAAACAGGGATTGGCCAGCCCCAGCATTTT. The encoded protein is CASSETGIGQPQHF.

This chain connects TRBV18 to TRBJ1-6, with TRBD1 matching 11 bases. The CDR3 runs to 15 residues. The trim removed 4 bases at V and 8 bases at J, leaving 4 bases unmatched. The germline V gene encodes CDR1 KGHSH and CDR2 LQKENI. CDR3 nucleotides: TGTGCCAGCTCACAGGGACAGGGGGTTTATTCACCCCTCCACTTT. Translated: CASSQGQGVYSPLHF.

The chain carries TRBV5-1 and TRBJ2-1; 7 bases line up with TRBD2. V dropped 2 bases and J dropped 6; count of bases not matched to a gene: 8. The length of the CDR3 is 15 residues. The germline CDR1 and CDR2 sequences are SGHRS and YFSETQ. The CDR3 sequence is CASSFKSGEGNEQFF. The CDR3 nucleotides read TGCGCCAGCAGCTTTAAAAGCGGGGAAGGCAATGAGCAGTTCTTC.

V usage is TRBV11-2 and J usage is TRBJ2-5; TRBD2 matches 15 bases. The J call is in doubt because the DNA end fits TRBJ2-7 better. CDR1 SGHAT and CDR2 FQNNGV come from the germline V gene. The CDR3 sequence is 17 residues long. CDR3 sequence: CASSFGTSGGRSYEQYF. Here the CDR3 DNA reads TGTGCCAGCAGCTTCGGGACTAGCGGGGGGAGGTCCTACGAGCAGTACTTC.

The chain couples TRBV19 to TRBJ1-3; D gene unclear. In germline, CDR1 is LNHDA, CDR2 SQIVND (reference sequence). The V gene lost 4 bases and the J gene lost 0 bases, with 10 bases spanning the gap. The CDR3 consists of 15 residues. In nucleotides, the CDR3 is TGTGCCAGTAGTACGACGCGGGCCTCTGGAAACACCATATATTTT. Encoded protein: CASSTTRASGNTIYF. Complete variable domain (other parts from reference TRBV19 and TRBJ1-3): DGGITQSPKYLFRKEGQNVTLSCEQNLNHDAMYWYRQDPGQGLRLIYYSQIVNDFQKGDIAEGYSVSREKKESFPLTVTSAQKNPTAFYLCASSTTRASGNTIYFGEGSWLTVV.

This clone has a single count. The chain has TRBV25-1 and TRBJ2-4, with D uncertain. There are 15 residues in the CDR3. The V gene's germline CDR1 is MGHDK and CDR2 SYGVNS. V was pared by 1 base and J by 0 bases, with 7 bases between. The CDR3 region is CASSEWRAAKNIQYF. The CDR3 region has the DNA TGTGCCAGCAGTGAATGGAGAGCAGCCAAAAACATTCAGTACTTC. The entire variable domain, with the rest obtained from reference TRBV25-1 and TRBJ2-4, is as follows: EADIYQTPRYLVIGTGKKITLECSQTMGHDKMYWYQQDPGMELHLIHYSYGVNSTEKGDLSSESTVSRIRTEHFPLTLESARPSHTSQYLCASSEWRAAKNIQYFGAGTRLSVL.

The gene calls are TRBV4-1 and TRBJ1-2; D is perhaps TRBD1 (5 bases). Trimming cost V 3 bases and J 5 bases, with 10 bases left between them. Germline lookup yields CDR1 MGHRA and CDR2 YSYEKL. The CDR3 has 13 residues. The CDR3 loop is CASSHTGTYGYTF. In DNA, the CDR3 is TGCGCCAGCAGCCATACTGGGACTTATGGCTACACCTTC.

The J gene is TRBJ2-1, the V gene TRBV6-1, with D tentatively TRBD2 (6 bases). V lost 3 bases and J 9 bases, leaving 12 bases between the germline ends. From germline, CDR1 is MNHNS and CDR2 SASEGT. This CDR3 is 13 amino acids long. CDR3 protein: CASSDGREAEQFF. The DNA of the CDR3 is TGTGCCAGCAGTGATGGCAGGGAGGCTGAGCAGTTCTTC.

A single count supports this clone. The chain joins TRBV6-6 to TRBJ1-2; no clear D gene. V was pared by 3 bases and J by 2 bases, with 10 bases between. The V gene's germline CDR1 is MNHNY and CDR2 SVGAGI (reference sequence). The length of the CDR3 is 14 residues. The CDR3 protein is CASSYVSSNYGYTF. CDR3 DNA: TGTGCCAGCAGTTATGTCAGTTCCAACTATGGCTACACCTTC.

The chain links TRBV19 to TRBJ2-1, with 8 bases matching TRBD2. The CDR3 has 14 residues. Per germline, CDR1 LNHDA and CDR2 SQIVND (reference sequence). The junction had 3 bases not matched to a gene; V was cut back by 1 base and J by 7 bases. CDR3 loop: CASSIGGGLNEQFF. The DNA for the CDR3 is TGTGCCAGTAGTATAGGCGGGGGGCTTAATGAGCAGTTCTTC. Drawing the rest from reference TRBV19 and TRBJ2-1, the complete variable domain is DGGITQSPKYLFRKEGQNVTLSCEQNLNHDAMYWYRQDPGQGLRLIYYSQIVNDFQKGDIAEGYSVSREKKESFPLTVTSAQKNPTAFYLCASSIGGGLNEQFFGPGTRLTVL.

V is TRBV5-5 and J is TRBJ1-5; 9 bases fit TRBD1. V lost 4 bases to trimming and J lost 4 bases; unmatched junction nucleotides: 18. Per germline, CDR1 SGHKS and CDR2 YYEKEE (reference sequence). CDR3 length: 19 amino acids. CDR3 coding DNA: TGTGCCAGCAGCCCAACGTACCGGGACAGGGTCCGCCGGAATCAGCCCCAGCATTTT. Its protein is CASSPTYRDRVRRNQPQHF.

The chain combines TRBV7-8 with TRBJ1-1; 8 bases are a match to TRBD1. Trimming at V came to 2 bases and at J to 1 base, leaving 9 bases not matched to a gene. The CDR3 contains 17 residues. Germline-derived CDR1 and CDR2 are SGHVS and FQNEAQ. The CDR3 loop is CASSLRAGTGPNTEAFF. Written as DNA, the CDR3 is TGTGCCAGCAGCTTAAGGGCGGGGACAGGTCCGAACACTGAAGCTTTCTTT.

The chain joins TRBV15 to TRBJ2-7, with TRBD1 identical over 8 bases. There are 15 residues in the CDR3. Per the germline V gene, CDR1 is LNHNV and CDR2 is YYDKDF (reference sequence). V was pared by 4 bases and J by 2 bases, with 7 bases of the junction left unmatched. The CDR3 DNA sequence: TGTGCCACCAGCAAAGGGACAGGTGATACCTACGAGCAGTACTTC. Translated: CATSKGTGDTYEQYF.

This clone occurred once. The chain recombines TRBV27 with TRBJ1-6; D may be TRBD1 (5 bases). The V gene's germline CDR1 is MNHEY and CDR2 SMNVEV (reference sequence). Trimming took 2 bases from V and 0 from J, leaving 11 bases between them. CDR3 length: 17 amino acids. As DNA, the CDR3 is TGTGCCAGCAGTTTACGTAAAGACAGCTCCTATAATTCACCCCTCCACTTT. Its translation: CASSLRKDSSYNSPLHF.

The chain has TRBV4-1 and TRBJ2-5, with D unclear. This CDR3 comprises 14 residues. Germline CDR1 MGHRA, CDR2 YSYEKL. Trimming took off 1 base at V and 2 bases at J, with 8 bases between the two ends. CDR3 amino acids: CASSQGALQETQYF. CDR3 nucleotides: TGCGCCAGCAGCCAAGGGGCGTTGCAAGAGACCCAGTACTTC.

V is TRBV19 and J is TRBJ1-6; tentative D call: TRBD1 (5 bases). Germline V CDR1 and CDR2: LNHDA, SQIVND (reference sequence). Trimming shortened V by 0 bases and J by 6 bases, and 12 bases separated the two germline ends. This CDR3 region has 16 residues. The CDR3 DNA reads TGTGCCAGTAGTATAGAGGGCAGGGCCGGTAATTCACCCCTCCACTTT. Residues: CASSIEGRAGNSPLHF.

This rearrangement joins TRBV7-2 to TRBJ2-7; tentatively, D is TRBD1 (5 bases). The CDR3 is 14 amino acids. Germline loops: CDR1 SGHTA, CDR2 FQGNSA. V was trimmed by 1 base and J by 1 base, leaving 8 bases between them. The CDR3 sequence: CASSLEGLSYEQYF. In DNA, the CDR3 is TGTGCCAGCAGCTTAGAGGGGCTATCCTACGAGCAGTACTTC.

This clone was counted only a few times. The chain carries TRBV14 and TRBJ1-1, with unresolved D. The length of the CDR3 is 13 residues. The V end was cut by 4 bases, the J end by 3 bases, with 9 bases between. The germline CDR1 and CDR2 sequences are SGHDN and FVKESK. In DNA, the CDR3 is TGTGCCAGCAGCCGGGGAGGTCACACTGAAGCTTTCTTT. This gives the protein CASSRGGHTEAFF.

This clone was recorded a few times. The V gene is TRBV4-1, the J gene TRBJ2-3, with a weak D call TRBD1 (5 bases). Germline CDR1 MGHRA, CDR2 YSYEKL. The CDR3 spans 17 residues. Trimming removed 1 base at V and 0 bases at J, with 14 bases between. The CDR3 DNA is TGCGCCAGCAGCCAAGGTACAGGCAGGTCTAGCACAGATACGCAGTATTTT. Encoded protein: CASSQGTGRSSTDTQYF.